These 17 T cell receptor beta chains share one sample of origin, sequenced in a study of shared clonotypes between healthy human individuals. TCRdb's copy holds only in-frame clones and misses some; the assay was immunoSEQ multiplex PCR. The repertoire holds roughly 1,000,000 clones, with 70% to 80% as singletons. The sample comprised memory CD4+ T cells from PBMCs. Specified subset: CD45RA-negative fraction. The source of these receptors is a man aged 18 to 30 in good health. Some clones in this sample may be carry-over from other donors' samples.

In this sample, this clone turned up once. The chain couples TRBV7-8 to TRBJ2-1; D perhaps matches TRBD2 (5 bases). The CDR3 has 16 amino acids. Germline CDR1 is SGHVS and CDR2 is FQNEAQ. V was shortened by 2 bases and J by 4 bases, with 15 bases between the two germline ends. CDR3 in amino acids: CASSLFSSGPYNEQFF. The CDR3 region has the DNA TGTGCCAGCAGCTTATTTAGCAGCGGCCCATACAATGAGCAGTTCTTC.

The chain is built from TRBV30 and TRBJ2-3; the match to TRBD2 covers 9 bases. The germline V gene has CDR1 GTSNPN and CDR2 SVGIG (reference sequence). The CDR3 consists of 15 residues. V shed 1 base, J shed 2 bases, and the junction held 4 bases outside the gene matches. The CDR3 sequence is CAWSARLAVTDTQYF. The CDR3 DNA is TGTGCCTGGAGTGCCCGACTAGCGGTCACAGATACGCAGTATTTT.

The chain links TRBV27 to TRBJ1-2; 9 positions agree with TRBD1. V was clipped by 3 bases and J by 6 bases; unmatched bases: 11. Germline assignment: CDR1 MNHEY and CDR2 SMNVEV (reference sequence). There are 16 residues in the CDR3. The CDR3 sequence: CASSFRPGGQGNGYTF. CDR3 DNA sequence: TGTGCCAGCAGTTTCCGACCCGGGGGACAGGGAAATGGCTACACCTTC.

The chain combines TRBV20-1 with TRBJ1-1, with D perhaps matching TRBD1 (5 bases). Germline CDR1 and CDR2: DFQATT and SNEGSKA (reference sequence). This CDR3 has 11 amino acids. The CDR3 protein is CSPGTRAEAFF. Here the CDR3 DNA reads TGCAGCCCGGGGACTCGGGCTGAAGCTTTCTTT.

The rearrangement links TRBV7-2 to TRBJ2-7, with 10 nucleotides matching TRBD2. CDR1 is SGHTA and CDR2 is FQGNSA in the germline V gene. The trim removed 2 bases at V and 6 bases at J, leaving 4 bases unmatched. The CDR3 runs to 14 residues. The CDR3 DNA reads TGTGCCAGCAGCTTACTAGCGGGAGCTGGCGAGCAGTACTTC. Translated, it gives CASSLLAGAGEQYF.

V usage is TRBV5-1 and J usage is TRBJ1-1; D unresolved. From germline, CDR1 is SGHRS and CDR2 YFSETQ. This CDR3 has 14 amino acids. Deletions cut 1 base from V and 7 bases from J, with 14 bases between. The CDR3 DNA sequence: TGCGCCAGCAGCTTGTTAGGGAGTAGTAGTGAAGCTTTCTTT. Encoded protein: CASSLLGSSSEAFF.

The V call is TRBV6-4, the J call TRBJ2-2; D ambiguous. This CDR3 has 13 amino acids. V was trimmed by 4 bases and J by 5 bases, leaving 8 bases between them. Germline V lookup: CDR1 MRHNA, CDR2 SNTAGT. The CDR3 nucleotides read TGTGCCAGCAGTGGTTCTGTAACCGGGGAGCTGTTTTTT. It yields the protein CASSGSVTGELFF.

As to this clone: Because it lacks the conserved phenylalanine or tryptophan at the end, this CDR3 is likely a read error. No DNA is shown, since the ends of the CDR3 on it are uncertain; the CDR3 is the one TCRdb lists. The rearrangement joins TRBV11-2 to TRBJ1-2; TRBD1 is the table's D call and was not checked against the DNA. The CDR3 has 12 amino acids, counting both end residues. The V gene's germline CDR1 is SGHAT and CDR2 FQNNGV. The CDR3 loop reads CASSPLQWAPFY.

V is TRBV10-3 and J is TRBJ2-7; the D call may be TRBD1 or TRBD2 (5 bases each). The germline V and J ends were trimmed by 6 bases and 0 bases, with 12 bases remaining between them. CDR3 length: 14 residues. Germline assignment: CDR1 ENHRY and CDR2 SYGVKD. The CDR3 sequence is CAISPGRISYEQYF. Written as DNA, the CDR3 is TGTGCCATCAGCCCGGGACGGATCTCCTACGAGCAGTACTTC.

The chain links TRBV29-1 to TRBJ2-3; 9 bases line up with TRBD2. Per germline, CDR1 SQVTM and CDR2 ANQGSEA. The CDR3 loop spans 14 amino acids. The V segment lost 3 bases and the J segment 5 bases; nucleotides outside the gene matches: 6. For the CDR3, the DNA is TGCAGCGTTGAGCGGCGGGAGGGGGTAGATACGCAGTATTTT. It is translated as CSVERREGVDTQYF.

This rearrangement joins TRBV11-3 to TRBJ2-1, with D maybe TRBD1 (5 bases). This CDR3 region has 14 residues. Germline values: CDR1 SGHNT, CDR2 YENEEA. Trimming shortened V by 1 base and J by 9 bases, and 13 bases separated the two germline ends. CDR3 sequence reads: CASSLGGRVAEQFF. CDR3 DNA: TGTGCCAGCAGCTTAGGGGGCCGGGTTGCTGAGCAGTTCTTC.

CDR3 nucleotide sequence: TGTGCCAGCAGTGCCCAAGGGACGCGGGCCCAGCATTTT. Translation gives CASSAQGTRAQHF. The chain couples TRBV6-1 to TRBJ1-5; D perhaps matches TRBD1 (5 bases). This CDR3 spans 13 amino acids. Trimming shortened V by 4 bases and J by 11 bases, and 15 bases separated the two germline ends. The germline V gene has CDR1 MNHNS and CDR2 SASEGT.

The rearrangement uses TRBV27 and TRBJ2-7; TRBD2 matches 7 bases. CDR1 is MNHEY and CDR2 is SMNVEV in the germline V gene (reference sequence). This CDR3 region has 14 residues. V trimming: 2 bases; J trimming: 4 bases; junction bases outside the gene matches: 5. The CDR3 loop reads CASSLGRRGYEQYF. In nucleotides, the CDR3 is TGTGCCAGCAGTTTAGGCAGGCGGGGGTACGAGCAGTACTTC.

The V gene is TRBV5-4, the J gene TRBJ1-4; possibly TRBD1 for D (5 bases). Germline loops: CDR1 SGHNT, CDR2 YYREEE (reference sequence). V was cut by 3 bases and J by 5 bases, with 17 bases left in between. CDR3 length: 16 residues. The CDR3 nucleotides are TGTGCCAGCAGCTCCGAGCCGGGGGACCTCAATGAAAAACTGTTTTTT. Translation gives CASSSEPGDLNEKLFF.

This sequence joins TRBV29-1 and TRBJ1-2; the D gene is possibly TRBD1 (5 bases). Trimming pared 6 bases from V and 3 bases from J, leaving 8 bases between. The CDR3 is made up of 11 amino acids. Germline assignment: CDR1 SQVTM and CDR2 ANQGSEA. The chain's CDR3 is CSVGHDYGYTF. The CDR3 nucleotides are TGCAGCGTCGGACACGACTATGGCTACACCTTC.

The chain combines TRBV4-1 with TRBJ2-3, with D possibly TRBD2 on 6 matching bases. V lost 4 bases and J lost 6, with 17 bases in between. The CDR3 is 15 residues long. Germline-derived CDR1 and CDR2 are MGHRA and YSYEKL. The CDR3 DNA reads as TGCGCCAGCAGCCGAAGGGGAGGCGTGTCGGATACGCAGTATTTT. Protein: CASSRRGGVSDTQYF.

This clone has only one observation. The V call is TRBV15, the J call TRBJ2-6; 8 bases line up with TRBD1. This CDR3 is built from 16 residues. The ends lost 6 bases at V and 1 base at J; junction bases unmatched: 5. CDR1 is LNHNV and CDR2 is YYDKDF in the germline V gene (reference sequence). CDR3 coding DNA: TGTGCCACCAGTACAGGGGGGCGGTCTGGGGCCAACGTCCTGACTTTC. It encodes CATSTGGRSGANVLTF.